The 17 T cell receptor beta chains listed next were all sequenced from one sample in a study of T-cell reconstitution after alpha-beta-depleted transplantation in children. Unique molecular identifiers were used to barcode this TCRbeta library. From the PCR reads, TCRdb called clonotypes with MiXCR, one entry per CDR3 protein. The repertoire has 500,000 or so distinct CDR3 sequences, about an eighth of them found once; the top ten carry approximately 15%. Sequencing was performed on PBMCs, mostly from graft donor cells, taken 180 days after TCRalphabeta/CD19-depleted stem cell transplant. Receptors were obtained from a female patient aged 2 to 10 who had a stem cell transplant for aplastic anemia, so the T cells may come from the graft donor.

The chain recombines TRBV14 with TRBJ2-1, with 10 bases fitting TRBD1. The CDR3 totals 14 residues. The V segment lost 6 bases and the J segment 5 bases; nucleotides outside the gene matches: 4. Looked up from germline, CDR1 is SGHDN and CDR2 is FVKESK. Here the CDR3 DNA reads TGTGCCAGCAGTGGACAGGGGGTGCACAATGAGCAGTTCTTC. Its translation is CASSGQGVHNEQFF.

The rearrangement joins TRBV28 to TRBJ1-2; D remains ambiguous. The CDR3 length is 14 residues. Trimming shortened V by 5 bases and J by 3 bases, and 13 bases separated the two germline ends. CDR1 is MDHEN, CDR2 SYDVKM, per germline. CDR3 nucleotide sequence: TGTGCCAGCAGTCTACTGGGGAGGGACTATGGCTACACCTTC. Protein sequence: CASSLLGRDYGYTF.

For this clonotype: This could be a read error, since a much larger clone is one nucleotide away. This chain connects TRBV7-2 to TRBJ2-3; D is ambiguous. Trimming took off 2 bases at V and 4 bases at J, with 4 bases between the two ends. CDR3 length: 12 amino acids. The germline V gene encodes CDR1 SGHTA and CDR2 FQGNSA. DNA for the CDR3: TGTGCCAGCAGCTTAAAAGCAGATACGCAGTATTTT. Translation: CASSLKADTQYF.

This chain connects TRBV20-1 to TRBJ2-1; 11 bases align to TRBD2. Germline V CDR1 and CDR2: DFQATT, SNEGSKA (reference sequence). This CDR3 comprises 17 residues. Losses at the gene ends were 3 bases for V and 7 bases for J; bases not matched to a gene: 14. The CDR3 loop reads CSARATDPSGRTNEQFF. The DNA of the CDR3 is TGCAGTGCTAGGGCTACCGACCCTAGCGGGAGGACAAATGAGCAGTTCTTC.

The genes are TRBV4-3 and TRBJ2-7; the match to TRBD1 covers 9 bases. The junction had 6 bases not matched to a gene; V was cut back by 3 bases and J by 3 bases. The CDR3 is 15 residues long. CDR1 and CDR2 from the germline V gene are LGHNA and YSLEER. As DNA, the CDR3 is TGCGCCAGCAGCCAGACAGGGGGAATTAACTACGAGCAGTACTTC. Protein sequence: CASSQTGGINYEQYF.

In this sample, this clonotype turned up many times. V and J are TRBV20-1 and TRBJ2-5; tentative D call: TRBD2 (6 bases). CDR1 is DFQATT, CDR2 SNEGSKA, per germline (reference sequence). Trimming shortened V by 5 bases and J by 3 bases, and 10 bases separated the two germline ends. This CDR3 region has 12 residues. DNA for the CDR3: TGCAGTGCTGCATGGGGGGAAGAGACCCAGTACTTC. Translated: CSAAWGEETQYF.

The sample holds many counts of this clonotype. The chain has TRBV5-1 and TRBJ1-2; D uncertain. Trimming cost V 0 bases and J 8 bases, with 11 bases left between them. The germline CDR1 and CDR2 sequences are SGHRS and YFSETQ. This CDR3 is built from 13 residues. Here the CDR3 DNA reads TGCGCCAGCAGCTTGGACAGCCCGTTGGGCTACACCTTC. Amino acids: CASSLDSPLGYTF.

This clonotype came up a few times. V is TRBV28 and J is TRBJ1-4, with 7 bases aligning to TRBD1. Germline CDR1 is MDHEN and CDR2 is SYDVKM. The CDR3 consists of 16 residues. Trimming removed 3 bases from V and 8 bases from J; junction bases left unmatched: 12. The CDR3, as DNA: TGTGCCAGCAGTTTTCAGACAGGGAGACCTTTGGAAAAACTGTTTTTT. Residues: CASSFQTGRPLEKLFF.

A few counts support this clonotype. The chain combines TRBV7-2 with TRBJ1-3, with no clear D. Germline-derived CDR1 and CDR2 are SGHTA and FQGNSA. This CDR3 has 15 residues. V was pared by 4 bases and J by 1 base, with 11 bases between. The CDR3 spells CASSSGLRSGNTIYF. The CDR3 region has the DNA TGTGCCAGCAGCTCCGGACTCCGATCTGGAAACACCATATATTTT.

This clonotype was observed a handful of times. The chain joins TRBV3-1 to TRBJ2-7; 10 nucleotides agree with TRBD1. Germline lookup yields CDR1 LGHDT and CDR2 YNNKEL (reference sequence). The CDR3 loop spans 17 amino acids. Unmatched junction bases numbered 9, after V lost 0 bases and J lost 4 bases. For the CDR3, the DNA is TGTGCCAGCAGCCAAGATCGGCGACAGGGGGCGCCTTACGAGCAGTACTTC. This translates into CASSQDRRQGAPYEQYF.

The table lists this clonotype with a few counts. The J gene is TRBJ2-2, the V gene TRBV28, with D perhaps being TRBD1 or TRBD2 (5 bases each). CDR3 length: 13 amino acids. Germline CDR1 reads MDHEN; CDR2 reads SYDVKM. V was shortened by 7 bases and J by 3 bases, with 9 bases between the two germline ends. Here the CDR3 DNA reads TGTGCCAGCAACCAGGGAGACACCGGGGAGCTGTTTTTT. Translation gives CASNQGDTGELFF. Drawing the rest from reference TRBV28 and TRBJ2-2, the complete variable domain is DVKVTQSSRYLVKRTGEKVFLECVQDMDHENMFWYRQDPGLGLRLIYFSYDVKMKEKGDIPEGYSVSREKKERFSLILESASTNQTSMYLCASNQGDTGELFFGEGSRLTVL.

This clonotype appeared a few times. CDR3 bases: TGCAGTGCTAGCGGACCTAAGCACGAGCAGTACTTC. It encodes CSASGPKHEQYF. The chain employs TRBV20-1 and TRBJ2-7; no clear D gene. Deletions cut 3 bases from V and 5 bases from J, with 11 bases between. Germline V gives CDR1 DFQATT, CDR2 SNEGSKA (reference sequence). This CDR3 contains 12 residues.

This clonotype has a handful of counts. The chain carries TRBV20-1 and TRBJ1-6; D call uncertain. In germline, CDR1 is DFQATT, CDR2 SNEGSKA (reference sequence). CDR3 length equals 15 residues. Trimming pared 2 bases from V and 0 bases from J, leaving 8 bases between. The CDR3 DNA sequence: TGCAGTGCTAGATCCGAGAGCTCCTATAATTCACCCCTCCACTTT. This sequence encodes CSARSESSYNSPLHF.

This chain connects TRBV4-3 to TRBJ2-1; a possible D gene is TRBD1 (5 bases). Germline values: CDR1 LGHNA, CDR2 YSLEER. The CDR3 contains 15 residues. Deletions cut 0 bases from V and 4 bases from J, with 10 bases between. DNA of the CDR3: TGCGCCAGCAGCCAAGAGGGTGACAGTTACAATGAGCAGTTCTTC. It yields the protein CASSQEGDSYNEQFF.

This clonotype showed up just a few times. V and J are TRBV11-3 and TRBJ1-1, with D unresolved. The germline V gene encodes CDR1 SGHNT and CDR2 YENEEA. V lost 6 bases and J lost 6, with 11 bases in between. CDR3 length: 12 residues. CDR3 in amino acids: CASSPEVAEAFF. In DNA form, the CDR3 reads TGTGCCAGCAGTCCGGAGGTGGCTGAAGCTTTCTTT. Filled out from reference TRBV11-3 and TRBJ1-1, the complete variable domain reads EAGVVQSPRYKIIEKKQPVAFWCNPISGHNTLYWYLQNLGQGPELLIRYENEEAVDDSQLPKDRFSAERLKGVDSTLKIQPAELGDSAVYLCASSPEVAEAFFGQGTRLTVV.

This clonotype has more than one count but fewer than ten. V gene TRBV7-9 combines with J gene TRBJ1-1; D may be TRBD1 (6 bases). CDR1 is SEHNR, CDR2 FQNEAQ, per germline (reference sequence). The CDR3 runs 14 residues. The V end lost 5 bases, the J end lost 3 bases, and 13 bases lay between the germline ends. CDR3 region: CASSVNTGHTEAFF. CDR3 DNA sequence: TGTGCCAGCAGCGTCAACACAGGGCACACTGAAGCTTTCTTT.

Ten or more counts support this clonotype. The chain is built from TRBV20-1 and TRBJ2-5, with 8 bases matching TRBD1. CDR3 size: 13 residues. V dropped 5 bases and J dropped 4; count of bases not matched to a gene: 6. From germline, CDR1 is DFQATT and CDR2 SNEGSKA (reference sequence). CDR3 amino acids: CSAGTDRGETQYF. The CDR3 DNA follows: TGCAGTGCTGGGACTGACAGGGGAGAGACCCAGTACTTC.